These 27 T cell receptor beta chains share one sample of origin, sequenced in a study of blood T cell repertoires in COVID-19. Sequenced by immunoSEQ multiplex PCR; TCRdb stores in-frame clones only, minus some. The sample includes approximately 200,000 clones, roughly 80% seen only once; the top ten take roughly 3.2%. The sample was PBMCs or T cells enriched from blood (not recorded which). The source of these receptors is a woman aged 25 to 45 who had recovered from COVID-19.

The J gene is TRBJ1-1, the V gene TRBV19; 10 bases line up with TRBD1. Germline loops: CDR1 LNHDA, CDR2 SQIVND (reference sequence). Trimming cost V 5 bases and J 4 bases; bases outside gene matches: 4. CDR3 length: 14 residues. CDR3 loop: CASSGQGGGTEAFF. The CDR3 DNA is TGTGCCAGTAGTGGACAGGGGGGAGGCACTGAAGCTTTCTTT.

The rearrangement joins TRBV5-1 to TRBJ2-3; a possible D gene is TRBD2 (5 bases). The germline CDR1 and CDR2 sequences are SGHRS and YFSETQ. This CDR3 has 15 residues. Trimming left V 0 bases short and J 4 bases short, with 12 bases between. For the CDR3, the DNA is TGCGCCAGCAGCTTGGGAGGGTCCTCGGCAGATACGCAGTATTTT. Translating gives CASSLGGSSADTQYF.

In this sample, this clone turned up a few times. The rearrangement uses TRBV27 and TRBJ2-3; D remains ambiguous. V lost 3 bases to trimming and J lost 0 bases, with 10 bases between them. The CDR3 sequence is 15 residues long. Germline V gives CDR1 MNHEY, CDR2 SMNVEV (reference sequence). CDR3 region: CASSFRRPSTDTQYF. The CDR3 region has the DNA TGTGCCAGCAGTTTCCGCAGGCCTAGCACAGATACGCAGTATTTT.

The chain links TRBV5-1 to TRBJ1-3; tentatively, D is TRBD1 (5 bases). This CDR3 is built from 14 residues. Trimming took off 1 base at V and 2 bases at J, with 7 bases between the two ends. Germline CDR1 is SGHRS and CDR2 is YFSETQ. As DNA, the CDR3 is TGCGCCAGCAGCTTGAGGGGTACTGGAAACACCATATATTTT. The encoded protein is CASSLRGTGNTIYF.

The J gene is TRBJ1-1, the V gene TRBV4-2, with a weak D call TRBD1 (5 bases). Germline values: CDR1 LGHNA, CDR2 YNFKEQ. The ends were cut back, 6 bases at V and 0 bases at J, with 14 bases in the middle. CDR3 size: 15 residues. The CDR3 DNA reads TGTGCCAGCAGACGTCAGACAGAATTGAACACTGAAGCTTTCTTT. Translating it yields CASRRQTELNTEAFF.

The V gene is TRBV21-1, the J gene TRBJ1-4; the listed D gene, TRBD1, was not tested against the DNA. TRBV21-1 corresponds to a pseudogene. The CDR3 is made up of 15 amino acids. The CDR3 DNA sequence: TGTGCCAGCAGCAATTTTGCAGGGTTCCGTGAAAAACTGTTTTTT. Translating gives CASSNFAGFREKLFF.

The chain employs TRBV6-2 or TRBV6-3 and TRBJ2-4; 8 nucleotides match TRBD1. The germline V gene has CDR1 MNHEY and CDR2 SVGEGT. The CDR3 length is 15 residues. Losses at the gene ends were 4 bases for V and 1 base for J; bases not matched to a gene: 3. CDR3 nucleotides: TGTGCCAGCAGTTCGGGACAGGTGGCCAAAAACATTCAGTACTTC. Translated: CASSSGQVAKNIQYF.

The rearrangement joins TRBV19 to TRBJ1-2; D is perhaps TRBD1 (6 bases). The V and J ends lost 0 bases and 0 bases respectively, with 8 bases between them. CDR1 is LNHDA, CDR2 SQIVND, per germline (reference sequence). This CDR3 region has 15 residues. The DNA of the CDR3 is TGTGCCAGTAGTATAGAGGCAGGGGCTAACTATGGCTACACCTTC. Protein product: CASSIEAGANYGYTF.

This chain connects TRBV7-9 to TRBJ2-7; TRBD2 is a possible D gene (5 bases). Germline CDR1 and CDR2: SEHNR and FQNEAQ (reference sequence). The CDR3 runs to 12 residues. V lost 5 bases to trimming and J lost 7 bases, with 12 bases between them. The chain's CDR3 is CASSDAGGEQYF. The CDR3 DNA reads TGTGCCAGCAGCGATGCGGGTGGGGAGCAGTACTTC.

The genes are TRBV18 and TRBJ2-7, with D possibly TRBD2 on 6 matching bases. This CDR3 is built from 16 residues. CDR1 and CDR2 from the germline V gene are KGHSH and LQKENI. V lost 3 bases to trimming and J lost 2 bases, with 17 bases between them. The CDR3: CASSPYRGGATYEQYV. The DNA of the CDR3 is TGTGCCAGCTCACCCTATCGTGGAGGGGCCACCTACGAGCAGTACGTC.

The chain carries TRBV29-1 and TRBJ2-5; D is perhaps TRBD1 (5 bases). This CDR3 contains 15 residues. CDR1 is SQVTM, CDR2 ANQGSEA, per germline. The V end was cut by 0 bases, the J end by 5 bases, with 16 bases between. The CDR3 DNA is TGCAGCGTTGAAGATCTTAACAGGTTGAAGGAGACCCAGTACTTC. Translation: CSVEDLNRLKETQYF.

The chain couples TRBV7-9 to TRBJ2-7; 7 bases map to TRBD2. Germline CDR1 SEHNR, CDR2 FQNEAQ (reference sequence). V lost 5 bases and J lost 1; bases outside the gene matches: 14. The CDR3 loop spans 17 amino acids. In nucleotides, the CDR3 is TGTGCCAGCAGCCACCCCCGTTCTAGCGGTCTTTCCTACGAGCAGTACTTC. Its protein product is CASSHPRSSGLSYEQYF.

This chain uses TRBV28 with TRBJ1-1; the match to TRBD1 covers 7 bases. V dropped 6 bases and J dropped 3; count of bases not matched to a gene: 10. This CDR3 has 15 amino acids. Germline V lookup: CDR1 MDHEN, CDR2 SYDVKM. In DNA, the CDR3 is TGTGCCAGCAGCCTCACAGGGGCTGGGGACACTGAAGCTTTCTTT. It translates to CASSLTGAGDTEAFF.

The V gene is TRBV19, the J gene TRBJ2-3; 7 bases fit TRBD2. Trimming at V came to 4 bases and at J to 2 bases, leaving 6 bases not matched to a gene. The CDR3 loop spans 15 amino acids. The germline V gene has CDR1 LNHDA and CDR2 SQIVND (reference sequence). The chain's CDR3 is CASSTRDYPTDTQYF. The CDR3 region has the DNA TGTGCCAGTAGTACCCGGGACTATCCCACAGATACGCAGTATTTT.

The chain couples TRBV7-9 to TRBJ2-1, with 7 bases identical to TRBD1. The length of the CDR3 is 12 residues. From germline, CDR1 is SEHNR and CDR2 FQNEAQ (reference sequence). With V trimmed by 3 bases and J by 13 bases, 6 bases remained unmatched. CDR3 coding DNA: TGTGCCAGCAGCTTCGGACAGGAGTATCAGTTCTTC. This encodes CASSFGQEYQFF. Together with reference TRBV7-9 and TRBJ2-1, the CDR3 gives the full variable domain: DTGVSQNPRHKITKRGQNVTFRCDPISEHNRLYWYRQTLGQGPEFLTYFQNEAQLEKSRLLSDRFSAERPKGSFSTLEIQRTEQGDSAMYLCASSFGQEYQFFGPGTRLTVL.

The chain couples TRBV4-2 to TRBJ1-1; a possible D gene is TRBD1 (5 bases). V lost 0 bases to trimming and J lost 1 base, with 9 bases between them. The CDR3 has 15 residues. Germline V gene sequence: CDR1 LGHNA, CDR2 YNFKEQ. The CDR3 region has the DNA TGTGCCAGCAGCCAAGATAGGGGTGGGAACACTGAAGCTTTCTTT. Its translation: CASSQDRGGNTEAFF.

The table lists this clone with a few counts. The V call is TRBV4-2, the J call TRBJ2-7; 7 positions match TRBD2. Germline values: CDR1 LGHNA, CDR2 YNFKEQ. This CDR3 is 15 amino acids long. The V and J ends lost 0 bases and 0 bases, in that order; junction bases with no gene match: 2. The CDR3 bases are TGTGCCAGCAGCCAAGAAGCTAGCGGCTCCTACGAGCAGTACTTC. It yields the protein CASSQEASGSYEQYF.

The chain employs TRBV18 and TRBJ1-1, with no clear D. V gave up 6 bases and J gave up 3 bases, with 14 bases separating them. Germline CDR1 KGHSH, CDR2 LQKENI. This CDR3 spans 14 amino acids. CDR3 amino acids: CASSREGFDTEAFF. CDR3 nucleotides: TGTGCCAGCTCCCGGGAGGGCTTCGACACTGAAGCTTTCTTT.

The CDR3 DNA reads TGTGCCAGTAGCATACAGGGCGTAACGACAGATACGCAGTATTTT. This encodes CASSIQGVTTDTQYF. The chain combines TRBV19 with TRBJ2-3; D perhaps matches TRBD1 (6 bases). Germline V gene data show CDR1 as LNHDA and CDR2 as SQIVND (reference sequence). CDR3 length: 15 residues. Trimming removed 6 bases from V and 3 bases from J, with 16 bases in between.

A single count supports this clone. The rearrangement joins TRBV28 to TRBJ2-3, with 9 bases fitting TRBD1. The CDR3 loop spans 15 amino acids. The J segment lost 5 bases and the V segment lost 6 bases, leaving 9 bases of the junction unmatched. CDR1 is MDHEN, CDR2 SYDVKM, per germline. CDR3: CASSPRQGGVDTQYF. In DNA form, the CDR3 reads TGTGCCAGCAGCCCTAGACAGGGGGGAGTAGATACGCAGTATTTT.

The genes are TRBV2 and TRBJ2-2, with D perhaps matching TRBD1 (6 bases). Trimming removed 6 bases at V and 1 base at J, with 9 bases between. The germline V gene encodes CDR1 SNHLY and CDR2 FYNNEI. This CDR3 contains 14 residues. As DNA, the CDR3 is TGTGCCAGCAGAGTGGACAGGAACACCGGGGAGCTGTTTTTT. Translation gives CASRVDRNTGELFF.

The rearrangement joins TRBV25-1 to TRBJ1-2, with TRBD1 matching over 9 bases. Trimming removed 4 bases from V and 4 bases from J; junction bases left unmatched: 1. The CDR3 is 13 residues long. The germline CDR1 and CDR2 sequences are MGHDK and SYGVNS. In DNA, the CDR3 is TGTGCCAGCAGTGGGACAGGGGCCTATGGCTACACCTTC. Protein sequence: CASSGTGAYGYTF.

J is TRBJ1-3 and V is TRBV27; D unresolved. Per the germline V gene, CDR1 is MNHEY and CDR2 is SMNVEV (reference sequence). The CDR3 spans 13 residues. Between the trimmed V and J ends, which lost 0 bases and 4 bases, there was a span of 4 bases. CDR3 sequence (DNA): TGTGCCAGCAGTTTATCAGCAGGAAACACCATATATTTT. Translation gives CASSLSAGNTIYF.

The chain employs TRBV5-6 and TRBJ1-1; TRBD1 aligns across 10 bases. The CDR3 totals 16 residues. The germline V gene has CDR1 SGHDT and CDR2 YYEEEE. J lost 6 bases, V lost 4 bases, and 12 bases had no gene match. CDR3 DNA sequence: TGTGCCAGCAGCGGAGACAGGGGGCGGAAGGTCGCTGAAGCTTTCTTT. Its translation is CASSGDRGRKVAEAFF.

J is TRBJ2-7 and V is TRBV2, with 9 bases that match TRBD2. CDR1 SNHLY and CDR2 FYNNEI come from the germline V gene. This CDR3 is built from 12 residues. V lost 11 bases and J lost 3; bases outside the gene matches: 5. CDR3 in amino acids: CAGKREDYEQYF. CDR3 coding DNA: TGTGCCGGCAAGCGGGAGGACTACGAGCAGTACTTC. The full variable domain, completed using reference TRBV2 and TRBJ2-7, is EPEVTQTPSHQVTQMGQEVILRCVPISNHLYFYWYRQILGQKVEFLVSFYNNEISEKSEIFDDQFSVERPDGSNFTLKIRSTKLEDSAMYFCAGKREDYEQYFGPGTRLTVT.

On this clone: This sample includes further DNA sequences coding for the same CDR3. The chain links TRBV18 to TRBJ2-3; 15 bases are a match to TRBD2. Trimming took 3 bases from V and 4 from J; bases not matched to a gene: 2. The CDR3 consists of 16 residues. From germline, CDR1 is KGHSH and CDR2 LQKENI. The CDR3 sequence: CASSPGLAGGPDTQYF. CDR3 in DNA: TGTGCCAGCTCACCCGGACTAGCGGGGGGGCCAGATACGCAGTATTTT.

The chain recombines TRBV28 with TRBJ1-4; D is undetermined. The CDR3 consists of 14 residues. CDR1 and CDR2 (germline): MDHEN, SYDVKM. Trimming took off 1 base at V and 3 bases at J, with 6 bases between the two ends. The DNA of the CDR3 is TGTGCCAGCAGTTTATCCGGGGCTAATGAAAAACTGTTTTTT. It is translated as CASSLSGANEKLFF.